This entry describes one TCR beta chain. Its antigen is as yet unknown. Constant-segment-primed 5'RACE gave TCR alpha and TCR beta cDNA libraries with sample barcodes and UMIs. TCRdb redid the calling of the 5' RACE reads with MiXCR, one entry per CDR3 protein. The sample includes over 70,000 distinct CDR3 sequences, roughly 15% of them seen just once. With 0 bases removed from V and 15 bases from J, the gap between germline ends came to 12 bases. The CDR3 totals 12 residues. Germline CDR1 MNHEY, CDR2 SVGEGT. This sample stems from a study of T-cell memory formation after mild COVID-19. Broader study findings: Nothing confirmed that second-wave clones peaking on day 37 were specific for SARS-CoV-2.

Sequencing was carried out using PBMCs or a T cell subset sorted from them (not recorded which). The chain recombines TRBV6-2 or TRBV6-3 with TRBJ2-1, with unresolved D. This TCR was sampled from a man younger than 35 who had mild COVID-19 (a few samples of this study predate the infection). Cell type and time point are not known. In DNA form, the CDR3 reads TGTGCCAGCAGTTACTCGAGAGGCCAGCCGTTCTTC. Translating gives CASSYSRGQPFF.